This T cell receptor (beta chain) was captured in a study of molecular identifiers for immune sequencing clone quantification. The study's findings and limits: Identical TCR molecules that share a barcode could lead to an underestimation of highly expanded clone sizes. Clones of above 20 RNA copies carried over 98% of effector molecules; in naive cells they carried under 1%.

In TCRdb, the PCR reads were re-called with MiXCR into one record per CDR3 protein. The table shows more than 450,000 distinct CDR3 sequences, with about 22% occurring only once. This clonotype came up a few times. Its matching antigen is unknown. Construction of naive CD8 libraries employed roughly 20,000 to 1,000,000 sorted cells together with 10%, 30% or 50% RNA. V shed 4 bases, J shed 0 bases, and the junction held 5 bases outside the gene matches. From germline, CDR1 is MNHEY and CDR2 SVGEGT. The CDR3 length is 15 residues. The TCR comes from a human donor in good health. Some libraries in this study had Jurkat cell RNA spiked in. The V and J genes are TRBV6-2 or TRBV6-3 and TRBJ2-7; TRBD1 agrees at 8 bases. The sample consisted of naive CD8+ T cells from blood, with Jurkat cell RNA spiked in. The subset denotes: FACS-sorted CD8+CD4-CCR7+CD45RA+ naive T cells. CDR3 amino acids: CASSSGQGFSYEQYF. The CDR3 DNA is TGTGCCAGCAGTTCCGGACAGGGTTTCTCCTACGAGCAGTACTTC.